The next 15 T cell receptor beta chains were all read from a single sample in a study of cytomegalovirus exposure and HLA in healthy donors (dated by TCRdb to about 2017). The method behind the library was the immunoSEQ multiplex PCR assay. For the multiplex PCR, a mixture combining 60 forward primers for TCR Vbeta segments and 13 reverse primers for TCR Jbeta segments was used. TCRdb limited this immuneACCESS table to in-frame rearrangements with V and J called. A share of clones is missing; checked studies link under half to unresolved V genes, and the rest is unexplained. Here the sample has some 150,000 clones; approximately 59% occur a single time. The ten largest clones add up to about 3.2% of the sample. The sequencing input was PBMCs. These receptors were taken from a man aged 35 to 55 in good health and CMV-seronegative.

The J gene is TRBJ1-1, the V gene TRBV19; unclear D gene. V was shortened by 0 bases and J by 5 bases, with 13 bases between the two germline ends. Germline values: CDR1 LNHDA, CDR2 SQIVND (reference sequence). The CDR3 loop spans 15 amino acids. CDR3 in amino acids: CASSIDGRTGTEAFF. The DNA for the CDR3 is TGTGCCAGTAGTATAGATGGGCGCACTGGAACTGAAGCTTTCTTT.

J is TRBJ1-2 and V is TRBV18; TRBD1 matches at 7 bases. V gave up 1 base and J gave up 8 bases; unmatched junction bases: 10. The CDR3 runs 15 residues. Germline CDR1 reads KGHSH; CDR2 reads LQKENI. Here the CDR3 DNA reads TGTGCCAGCTCACCACAGGGGGCGCGGGCCGACGGCTACACCTTC. The encoded protein is CASSPQGARADGYTF.

This chain joins TRBV30 and TRBJ2-7; TRBD2 might be the D (5 bases). CDR1 is GTSNPN and CDR2 is SVGIG in the germline V gene (reference sequence). The CDR3 sequence is 12 residues long. The ends were cut back, 5 bases at V and 6 bases at J, with 14 bases in the middle. The CDR3 region is CAWGRGLIEQYF. The CDR3 DNA sequence: TGTGCCTGGGGAAGAGGGCTGATCGAGCAGTACTTC. Full variable domain (missing parts from reference TRBV30 and TRBJ2-7): SQTIHQWPATLVQPVGSPLSLECTVEGTSNPNLYWYRQAAGRGLQLLFYSVGIGQISSEVPQNLSASRPQDRQFILSSKKLLLSDSGFYLCAWGRGLIEQYFGPGTRLTVT.

This clone was counted once. The chain carries TRBV5-1 and TRBJ2-2; 10 positions match TRBD1. Germline V lookup: CDR1 SGHRS, CDR2 YFSETQ. Trimming removed 3 bases from V and 3 bases from J; junction bases left unmatched: 2. There are 15 residues in the CDR3. As DNA, the CDR3 is TGCGCCAGCAGCTCCGGGACAGGGGACACCGGGGAGCTGTTTTTT. The encoded protein is CASSSGTGDTGELFF.

This clone has only one observation. CDR3 in amino acids: CSVTGLAGIYEQYF. The CDR3 nucleotides are TGCAGCGTTACTGGACTAGCGGGAATCTACGAGCAGTACTTC. The chain has TRBV29-1 and TRBJ2-5; 12 positions agree with TRBD2. The DNA end lines up better with TRBJ2-7; the J call may be wrong. Per the germline V gene, CDR1 is SQVTM and CDR2 is ANQGSEA. The length of the CDR3 is 14 residues.

The chain has TRBV30 and TRBJ2-7; D ambiguous. Germline values: CDR1 GTSNPN, CDR2 SVGIG (reference sequence). The CDR3 spans 12 residues. V lost 6 bases to trimming and J lost 2 bases, with 11 bases between them. The CDR3 sequence: CACRVGPYEQYF. The DNA of the CDR3 is TGTGCCTGCCGTGTGGGCCCCTACGAGCAGTACTTC. Looking up the rest from reference TRBV30 and TRBJ2-7 gives the full variable domain: SQTIHQWPATLVQPVGSPLSLECTVEGTSNPNLYWYRQAAGRGLQLLFYSVGIGQISSEVPQNLSASRPQDRQFILSSKKLLLSDSGFYLCACRVGPYEQYFGPGTRLTVT.

The rearrangement uses TRBV7-6 and TRBJ2-3, with 11 bases aligning to TRBD1. CDR3 length equals 15 residues. Germline lookup yields CDR1 SGHVS and CDR2 FNYEAQ. V gave up 5 bases and J gave up 6 bases; unmatched junction bases: 7. The CDR3, as DNA: TGTGCCAGCAGCCCCCGGGACAGGGGGTTTGATACGCAGTATTTT. It yields the protein CASSPRDRGFDTQYF.

The chain has TRBV5-1 and TRBJ2-3; tentative D call: TRBD2 (5 bases). V lost 2 bases and J 5 bases, leaving 24 bases between the germline ends. The CDR3 extends over 18 amino acids. CDR1 is SGHRS, CDR2 YFSETQ, per germline. This CDR3 is CASSLGLGWARVEDTQYF. The CDR3 DNA reads TGCGCCAGCAGCTTAGGGTTGGGATGGGCGAGGGTTGAAGATACGCAGTATTTT.

The genes are TRBV18 and TRBJ1-2; tentatively, D is TRBD1 (5 bases). V was clipped by 4 bases and J by 2 bases, with 20 bases between them. This CDR3 region has 17 residues. Germline-derived CDR1 and CDR2 are KGHSH and LQKENI. The CDR3 spells CASSRNTGADLNYGYTF. In DNA, the CDR3 is TGTGCCAGCTCACGCAATACTGGGGCAGATCTAAACTATGGCTACACCTTC.

Points on this clone: The junction departs from the called germline gene at one end, perhaps through a read error. V and J are TRBV7-7 and TRBJ2-2; D not certain. CDR1 is SSHAT, CDR2 FNYEAQ, per germline (reference sequence). The CDR3 runs to 15 residues. The DNA of the CDR3 is TGTGCTAGCAGCCCTGCTCTAGAACGGTCCGGGGAGCTGTTTTTT. Its translation: CASSPALERSGELFF.

This sequence joins TRBV5-1 and TRBJ2-1; TRBD1 agrees at 11 bases. Germline CDR1 SGHRS, CDR2 YFSETQ. The CDR3 runs 15 residues. Trimming removed 4 bases from V and 8 bases from J; junction bases left unmatched: 8. CDR3 in DNA: TGCGCCAGCAGCGATAGGACAGGGGGCTTGGATGAGCAGTTCTTC. It encodes CASSDRTGGLDEQFF. The entire variable domain, with the rest obtained from reference TRBV5-1 and TRBJ2-1, is as follows: KAGVTQTPRYLIKTRGQQVTLSCSPISGHRSVSWYQQTPGQGLQFLFEYFSETQRNKGNFPGRFSGRQFSNSRSEMNVSTLELGDSALYLCASSDRTGGLDEQFFGPGTRLTVL.

The chain combines TRBV5-1 with TRBJ1-1; D remains unclear. Germline-derived CDR1 and CDR2 are SGHRS and YFSETQ. Trimming shortened V by 2 bases and J by 1 base, and 6 bases separated the two germline ends. CDR3 length equals 13 residues. This chain's CDR3 is CASSFTRNTEAFF. The CDR3 DNA reads TGCGCCAGCAGCTTTACAAGGAACACTGAAGCTTTCTTT.

This rearrangement joins TRBV28 to TRBJ1-5, with TRBD1 matching over 8 bases. V shed 6 bases, J shed 6 bases, and the junction held 7 bases outside the gene matches. This CDR3 comprises 14 residues. Germline V gene lookup returns CDR1 MDHEN and CDR2 SYDVKM. For the CDR3, the DNA is TGTGCCAGCAGCCCCAGGGGGCCATTTCAGCCCCAGCATTTT. It codes for CASSPRGPFQPQHF.

This chain joins TRBV4-1 and TRBJ2-7; tentative D call: TRBD2 (6 bases). Trimming removed 3 bases at V and 0 bases at J, with 15 bases between. CDR1 MGHRA and CDR2 YSYEKL come from the germline V gene. The CDR3 is 16 residues long. In nucleotides, the CDR3 is TGCGCCAGCAGCCAGGCCGGACTACGATCCTCCTACGAGCAGTACTTC. Translation: CASSQAGLRSSYEQYF.

The chain carries TRBV29-1 and TRBJ1-1; D gene uncertain. The CDR3 is made up of 13 amino acids. Germline CDR1 and CDR2: SQVTM and ANQGSEA. Trimming stripped 3 bases from V and 1 base from J, with 9 bases between. The DNA for the CDR3 is TGCAGCGTTGAGGAGGCCCAGAACACTGAAGCTTTCTTT. This encodes CSVEEAQNTEAFF.